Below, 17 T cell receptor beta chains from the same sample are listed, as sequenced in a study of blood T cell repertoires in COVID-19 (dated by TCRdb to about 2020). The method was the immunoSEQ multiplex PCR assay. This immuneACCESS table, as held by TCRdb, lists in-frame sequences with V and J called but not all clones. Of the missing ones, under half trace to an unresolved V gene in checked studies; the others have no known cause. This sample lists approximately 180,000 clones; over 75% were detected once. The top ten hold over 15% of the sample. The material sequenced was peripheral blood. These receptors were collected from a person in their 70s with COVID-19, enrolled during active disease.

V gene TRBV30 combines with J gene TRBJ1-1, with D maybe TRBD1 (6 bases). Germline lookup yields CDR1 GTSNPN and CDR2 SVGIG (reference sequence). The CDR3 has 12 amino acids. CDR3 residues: CASDRSVAEAFF. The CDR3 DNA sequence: TGTGCATCGGACAGATCGGTCGCTGAAGCTTTCTTT.

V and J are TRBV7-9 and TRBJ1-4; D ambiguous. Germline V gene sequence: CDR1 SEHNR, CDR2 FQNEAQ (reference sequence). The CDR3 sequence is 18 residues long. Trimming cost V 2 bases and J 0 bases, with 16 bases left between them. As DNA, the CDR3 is TGTGCCAGCAGCTTAAGGCTTCGCCGGGATCCAACTAATGAAAAACTGTTTTTT. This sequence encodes CASSLRLRRDPTNEKLFF.

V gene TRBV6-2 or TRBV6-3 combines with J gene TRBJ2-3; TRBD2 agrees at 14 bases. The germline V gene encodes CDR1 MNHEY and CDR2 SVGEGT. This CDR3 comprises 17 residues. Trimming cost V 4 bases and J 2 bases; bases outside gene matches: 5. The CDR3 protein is CASSLGTSGGTTDTQYF. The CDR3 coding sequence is TGTGCCAGCAGTTTGGGGACTAGCGGGGGAACCACAGATACGCAGTATTTT.

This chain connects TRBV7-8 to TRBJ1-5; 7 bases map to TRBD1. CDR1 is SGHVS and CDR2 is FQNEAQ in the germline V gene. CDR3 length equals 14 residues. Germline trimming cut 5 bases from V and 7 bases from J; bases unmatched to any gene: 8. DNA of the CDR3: TGTGCCAGCAGCCTCGGGACAGCAGGGCAGCCCCAGCATTTT. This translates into CASSLGTAGQPQHF.

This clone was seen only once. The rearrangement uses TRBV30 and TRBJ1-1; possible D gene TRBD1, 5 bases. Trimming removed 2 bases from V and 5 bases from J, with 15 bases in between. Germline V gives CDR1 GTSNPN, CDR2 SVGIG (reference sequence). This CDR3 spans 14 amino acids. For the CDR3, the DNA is TGTGCCTGGAGTTGGGGGGGTGGTGGTACTGAAGCTTTCTTT. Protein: CAWSWGGGGTEAFF. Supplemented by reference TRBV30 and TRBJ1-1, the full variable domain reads SQTIHQWPATLVQPVGSPLSLECTVEGTSNPNLYWYRQAAGRGLQLLFYSVGIGQISSEVPQNLSASRPQDRQFILSSKKLLLSDSGFYLCAWSWGGGGTEAFFGQGTRLTVV.

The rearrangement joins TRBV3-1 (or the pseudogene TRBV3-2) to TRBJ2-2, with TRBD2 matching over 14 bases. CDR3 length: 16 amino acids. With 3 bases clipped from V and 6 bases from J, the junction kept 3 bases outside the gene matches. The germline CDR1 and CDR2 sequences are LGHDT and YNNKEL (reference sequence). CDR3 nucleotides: TGTGCCAGCAGCCATAGACTAGCGGGGGGGCCCGGGGAGCTGTTTTTT. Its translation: CASSHRLAGGPGELFF.

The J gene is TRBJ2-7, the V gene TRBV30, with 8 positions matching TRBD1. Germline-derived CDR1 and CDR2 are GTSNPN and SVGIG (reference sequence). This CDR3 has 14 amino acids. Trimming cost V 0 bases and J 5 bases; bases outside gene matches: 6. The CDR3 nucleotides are TGTGCCTGGAGTGTTAGGACAGGGTACGACGAGCAGTACTTC. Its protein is CAWSVRTGYDEQYF.

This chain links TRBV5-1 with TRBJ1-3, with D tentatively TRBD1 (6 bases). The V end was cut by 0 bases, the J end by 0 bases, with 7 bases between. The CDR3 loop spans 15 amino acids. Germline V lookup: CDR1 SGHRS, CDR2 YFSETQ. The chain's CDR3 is CASSLDRVSGNTIYF. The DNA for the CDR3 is TGCGCCAGCAGCTTGGACAGGGTCTCTGGAAACACCATATATTTT.

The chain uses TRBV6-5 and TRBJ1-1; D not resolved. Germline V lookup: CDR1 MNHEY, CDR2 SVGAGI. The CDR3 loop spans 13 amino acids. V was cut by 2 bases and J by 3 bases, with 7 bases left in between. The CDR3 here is CASSYGQYTEAFF. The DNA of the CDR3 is TGTGCCAGCAGTTACGGGCAGTACACTGAAGCTTTCTTT.

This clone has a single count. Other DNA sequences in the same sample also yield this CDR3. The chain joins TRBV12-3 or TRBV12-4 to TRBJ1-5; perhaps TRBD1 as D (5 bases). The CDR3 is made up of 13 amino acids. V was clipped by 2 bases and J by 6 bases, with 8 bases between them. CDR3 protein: CASSLQGGQPQHF. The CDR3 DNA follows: TGTGCCAGCAGTTTACAGGGTGGTCAGCCCCAGCATTTT.

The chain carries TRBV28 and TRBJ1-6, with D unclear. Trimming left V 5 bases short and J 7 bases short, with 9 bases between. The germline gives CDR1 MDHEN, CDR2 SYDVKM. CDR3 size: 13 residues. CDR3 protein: CASSPPGNSPLHF. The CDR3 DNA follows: TGTGCCAGCAGTCCTCCGGGGAATTCACCCCTCCACTTT.

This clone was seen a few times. Written as DNA, the CDR3 is TGCGCCAGCAGCCAAGCAGGGAATGAGGCTTTGTATGGCTACACCTTC. The encoded protein is CASSQAGNEALYGYTF. The J gene is TRBJ1-2, the V gene TRBV4-1; D is perhaps TRBD1 (5 bases). The CDR3 sequence is 16 residues long. V was shortened by 1 base and J by 5 bases, with 17 bases between the two germline ends. CDR1 is MGHRA, CDR2 YSYEKL, per germline.

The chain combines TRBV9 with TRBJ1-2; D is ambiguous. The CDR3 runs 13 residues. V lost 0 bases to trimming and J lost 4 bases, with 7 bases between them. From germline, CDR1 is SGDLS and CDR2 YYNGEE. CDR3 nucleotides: TGTGCCAGCAGCGTAGATAACATCTATGGCTACACCTTC. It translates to CASSVDNIYGYTF.

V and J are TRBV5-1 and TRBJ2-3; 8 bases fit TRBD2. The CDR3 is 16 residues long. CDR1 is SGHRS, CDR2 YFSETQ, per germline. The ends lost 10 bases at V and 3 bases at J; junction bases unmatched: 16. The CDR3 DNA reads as TGCGCCTCGACCCGGGGGGGCGCGTCTCTTACAGATACGCAGTATTTT. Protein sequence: CASTRGGASLTDTQYF.

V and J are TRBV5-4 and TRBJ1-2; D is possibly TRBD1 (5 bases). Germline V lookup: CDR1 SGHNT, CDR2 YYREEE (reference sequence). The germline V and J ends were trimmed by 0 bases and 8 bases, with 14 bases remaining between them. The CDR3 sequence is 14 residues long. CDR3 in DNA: TGTGCCAGCAGCTTGGGGTCAGGGTCGGACGGCTACACCTTC. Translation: CASSLGSGSDGYTF.

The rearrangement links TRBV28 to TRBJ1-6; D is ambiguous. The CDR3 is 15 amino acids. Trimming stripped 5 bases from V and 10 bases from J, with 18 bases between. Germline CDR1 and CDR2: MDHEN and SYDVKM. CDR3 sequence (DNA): TGTGCCAGCAGTGCACGACTCGGGTCGGGGTCACCCCTCCACTTT. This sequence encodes CASSARLGSGSPLHF.

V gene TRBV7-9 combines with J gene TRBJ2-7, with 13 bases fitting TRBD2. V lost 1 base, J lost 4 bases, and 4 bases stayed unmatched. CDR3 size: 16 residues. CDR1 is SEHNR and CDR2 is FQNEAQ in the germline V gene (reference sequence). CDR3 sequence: CASSLGRTSGSYEQYF. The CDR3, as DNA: TGTGCCAGCAGCTTAGGGAGGACTAGCGGGAGTTACGAGCAGTACTTC.